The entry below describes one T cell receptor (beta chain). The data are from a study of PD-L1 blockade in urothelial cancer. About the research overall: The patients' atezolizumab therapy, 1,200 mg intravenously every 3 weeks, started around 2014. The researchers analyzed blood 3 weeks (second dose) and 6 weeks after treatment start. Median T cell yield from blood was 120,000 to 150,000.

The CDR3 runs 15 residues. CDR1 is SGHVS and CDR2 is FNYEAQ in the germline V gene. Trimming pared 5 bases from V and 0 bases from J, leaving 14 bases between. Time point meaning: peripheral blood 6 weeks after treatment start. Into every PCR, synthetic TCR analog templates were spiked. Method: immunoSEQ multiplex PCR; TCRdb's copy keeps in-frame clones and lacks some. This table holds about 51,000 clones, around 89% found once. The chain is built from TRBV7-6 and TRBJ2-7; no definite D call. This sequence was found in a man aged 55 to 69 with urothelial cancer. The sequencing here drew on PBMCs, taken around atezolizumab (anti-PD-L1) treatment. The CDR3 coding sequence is TGTGCCAGCAGCCCACTTGCAGACAACTCCTACGAGCAGTACTTC. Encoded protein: CASSPLADNSYEQYF.